A selection of T cell receptor beta chains follows, all from one sample in a study of blood T cell repertoires in COVID-19. The protocol was immunoSEQ multiplex PCR, while the TCRdb copy is restricted to in-frame clones and leaves out a portion. The sample yields roughly 340,000 clones, 80% to 90% seen once. The sample was PBMCs or T cells enriched from blood (not recorded which). These receptors all stem from a man younger than 30 who had recovered from COVID-19. The CDR3 runs from the conserved cysteine through the conserved F or W. D genes are given only for firm matches. Where a row states a size, it is once, few, many or the class of an expanded clone; other rows omit it.

J gene: TRBJ2-7; D gene: NA; clone size: NA; V gene: TRBV20-1; CDR3 DNA: TGCAGTGCTTCTCTCTACGAGCAGTACTTC; CDR3 protein: CSASLYEQYF
J gene: TRBJ1-3; D gene: TRBD1; clone size: few; V gene: TRBV2; CDR3 DNA: TGTGCCAGCAGTGTGGACAGGGGAGCTGGAAACACCATATATTTT; CDR3 protein: CASSVDRGAGNTIYF
J gene: TRBJ2-1; D gene: NA; clone size: NA; V gene: TRBV4-1; CDR3 DNA: TGCGCCAGCAGCCCTTACACTGACGGGAGCTCCTACAATGAGCAGTTCTTC; CDR3 protein: CASSPYTDGSSYNEQFF
J gene: TRBJ1-3; D gene: NA; clone size: NA; V gene: TRBV4-3; CDR3 DNA: TGCGCCAGCAGCCAAGATTTCGGTCCTGATAACACCATATATTTT; CDR3 protein: CASSQDFGPDNTIYF
J gene: TRBJ1-5; D gene: NA; clone size: NA; V gene: TRBV3-1/TRBV3-2; CDR3 DNA: TGTGCCAGCAGCCAAGATGAGGGAAGTCAGCCCCAGCATTTT; CDR3 protein: CASSQDEGSQPQHF
J gene: TRBJ2-1; D gene: TRBD2; clone size: few; V gene: TRBV7-9; CDR3 DNA: TGTGCCAGCAGCAAGGGTTTAGCGGGGATCTACAATGAGCAGTTCTTC; CDR3 protein: CASSKGLAGIYNEQFF
J gene: TRBJ2-7; D gene: NA; clone size: NA; V gene: TRBV18; CDR3 DNA: TGTGCCAGCTCACCGGGGGGGCTAGCCTACGAGCAGTACTTC; CDR3 protein: CASSPGGLAYEQYF
J gene: TRBJ2-5; D gene: TRBD2; clone size: NA; V gene: TRBV5-1; CDR3 DNA: TGCGCCAGCAGCCCGAGGAGCGGGGGGGCCCACTTTCAAGAGACCCAGTACTTC; CDR3 protein: CASSPRSGGAHFQETQYF
J gene: TRBJ2-1; D gene: TRBD1; clone size: NA; V gene: TRBV18; CDR3 DNA: TGTGCCAGCTCACCTATGGGGACAGGCGACAATGAGCAGTTCTTC; CDR3 protein: CASSPMGTGDNEQFF
J gene: TRBJ2-5; D gene: NA; clone size: NA; V gene: TRBV3-1/TRBV3-2; CDR3 DNA: TGTGCCAGCAGCCGAGAGACGAGGAGAGAGACCCAGTACTTC; CDR3 protein: CASSRETRRETQYF
J gene: TRBJ2-7; D gene: NA; clone size: NA; V gene: TRBV6-5; CDR3 DNA: TGTGCCAGCAGCAACGGGATCACGGAGGGCTACGAGCAGTACTTC; CDR3 protein: CASSNGITEGYEQYF
J gene: TRBJ2-1; D gene: NA; clone size: NA; V gene: TRBV10-1; CDR3 DNA: TGCGCCAGCAGTGAGTCCCCCGGGTACAATGAGCAGTTCTTC; CDR3 protein: CASSESPGYNEQFF
J gene: TRBJ1-5; D gene: TRBD1; clone size: NA; V gene: TRBV4-1; CDR3 DNA: TGCGCCAGCAGCCAAGCCATCGACAGGGAGGATCAGCCCCAGCATTTT; CDR3 protein: CASSQAIDREDQPQHF
J gene: TRBJ1-1; D gene: NA; clone size: NA; V gene: TRBV6-5; CDR3 DNA: TGTGCCAGCAGTTACTCATCAGGCTTGAACACTGAAGCTTTCTTT; CDR3 protein: CASSYSSGLNTEAFF
J gene: TRBJ1-2; D gene: TRBD1; clone size: few; V gene: TRBV19; CDR3 DNA: TGTGCCAGTAAGACCGGGCAGGGGGTGAAAGGCTACACCTTC; CDR3 protein: CASKTGQGVKGYTF
J gene: TRBJ2-7; D gene: NA; clone size: NA; V gene: TRBV10-1; CDR3 DNA: TGCGCCAGCAGCGGGGTCTCCTACGAGCAGTACTTC; CDR3 protein: CASSGVSYEQYF
J gene: TRBJ1-2; D gene: NA; clone size: once; V gene: TRBV12-1; CDR3 DNA: TGTGCCAGCAGCTTACAGCGGTACGGCTATGGCTACACCTTC; CDR3 protein: CASSLQRYGYGYTF
J gene: TRBJ1-5; D gene: TRBD1; clone size: NA; V gene: TRBV19; CDR3 DNA: TGTGCCAGTAGTCCGGGGACAGGGAGCAATCAGCCCCAGCATTTT; CDR3 protein: CASSPGTGSNQPQHF
J gene: TRBJ1-3; D gene: NA; clone size: NA; V gene: TRBV19; CDR3 DNA: TGTGCCAGTAGCACTGGCGGGACTGGAAACACCATATATTTT; CDR3 protein: CASSTGGTGNTIYF
J gene: TRBJ2-1; D gene: TRBD2; clone size: many; V gene: TRBV19; CDR3 DNA: TGTGCCAGTGCCCAGACTAGCGGGAATTTCGATGAGCAGTTCTTC; CDR3 protein: CASAQTSGNFDEQFF
J gene: TRBJ1-3; D gene: NA; clone size: NA; V gene: TRBV9; CDR3 DNA: TGTGCCAGCAGCGTAGAACAAGCTGGAAACACCATATATTTT; CDR3 protein: CASSVEQAGNTIYF
J gene: TRBJ1-1; D gene: TRBD1; clone size: NA; V gene: TRBV6-5; CDR3 DNA: TGTGCCAGCTATAAGACAGGGTCCCTGAACACTGAAGCTTTCTTT; CDR3 protein: CASYKTGSLNTEAFF
J gene: TRBJ2-7; D gene: NA; clone size: NA; V gene: TRBV11-1; CDR3 DNA: TGTGCCAGCAGCTTCAGCCCGGACTGGAACTCCTACGAGCAGTACTTC; CDR3 protein: CASSFSPDWNSYEQYF
J gene: TRBJ2-7; D gene: NA; clone size: NA; V gene: TRBV4-2; CDR3 DNA: TGTGCCAGCAGCAATACCTACGAGCAGTACTTC; CDR3 protein: CASSNTYEQYF
J gene: TRBJ1-1; D gene: NA; clone size: NA; V gene: TRBV2; CDR3 DNA: TGTGCCAGCAGTGAAGGATACGGGACTGGGAACACTGAAGCTTTCTTT; CDR3 protein: CASSEGYGTGNTEAFF
J gene: TRBJ1-1; D gene: NA; clone size: NA; V gene: TRBV9; CDR3 DNA: TGTGCCAGCAGCGGCCAGGGGGAAGCTTTCTTT; CDR3 protein: CASSGQGEAFF
J gene: TRBJ1-5; D gene: NA; clone size: NA; V gene: TRBV28; CDR3 DNA: TGTGCCAGCACTGCGGTGGATCAGCCCCAGCATTTT; CDR3 protein: CASTAVDQPQHF
J gene: TRBJ2-3; D gene: TRBD1; clone size: NA; V gene: TRBV2; CDR3 DNA: TGTGCCAGCAGCGGGCCCGGGACAGCATTCGATACGCAGTATTTT; CDR3 protein: CASSGPGTAFDTQYF
J gene: TRBJ2-1; D gene: TRBD2; clone size: once; V gene: TRBV19; CDR3 DNA: TGTGCCAGTAATTTAGCGGGGATCTACAATGAGCAGTTCTTC; CDR3 protein: CASNLAGIYNEQFF
J gene: TRBJ2-3; D gene: TRBD2; clone size: NA; V gene: TRBV6-4; CDR3 DNA: TGTGCCAGCAGTCCTAGCGGGGTGCGCGGAGATACGCAGTATTTT; CDR3 protein: CASSPSGVRGDTQYF